One sample yielded the 30 T cell receptor beta chains listed below, sequenced in a study of graft-versus-host responses after intestinal transplantation. Their antigen targets remain unknown. Repertoires were generated with immunoSEQ multiplex PCR, while TCRdb's copy carries only in-frame clones and drops some. The data show over 100,000 clones, 85% to 95% seen once. The sequencing used unstimulated CD8+ T cells sorted from spleen or lymph node cells, collected before transplant. These receptors were collected from a human donor who was the organ donor for an intestinal transplant.

The rearrangement joins TRBV27 to TRBJ2-5; the match to TRBD2 covers 13 bases. Per the germline V gene, CDR1 is MNHEY and CDR2 is SMNVEV (reference sequence). This CDR3 has 16 amino acids. V trimming: 2 bases; J trimming: 7 bases; junction bases outside the gene matches: 7. CDR3: CASSLLGTSGIGTQYF. Written as DNA, the CDR3 is TGTGCCAGCAGTTTACTGGGGACTAGCGGGATAGGGACCCAGTACTTC.

The chain uses TRBV6-5 and TRBJ1-1; 7 bases are a match to TRBD1. The J segment lost 5 bases and the V segment lost 2 bases, leaving 11 bases of the junction unmatched. Germline V gene lookup returns CDR1 MNHEY and CDR2 SVGAGI. The CDR3 is 16 residues long. The CDR3 DNA is TGTGCCAGCAGTTACGACAGGGTTTGGGCGTCAACTGAAGCTTTCTTT. This sequence encodes CASSYDRVWASTEAFF.

Only one count was recorded for this clone. The CDR3 loop reads CASSLSGNGGNEQFF. The DNA for the CDR3 is TGTGCCAGCAGCCTTAGCGGAAACGGCGGCAATGAGCAGTTCTTC. V and J are TRBV4-2 and TRBJ2-1, with D possibly being TRBD2 (6 bases). Germline-derived CDR1 and CDR2 are LGHNA and YNFKEQ. The CDR3 runs to 15 residues. Between the trimmed V and J ends, which lost 4 bases and 6 bases, there was a span of 16 bases.

The V call is TRBV28, the J call TRBJ1-3; 7 bases align to TRBD1. V shed 1 base, J shed 8 bases, and the junction held 8 bases outside the gene matches. CDR3 length: 15 amino acids. Germline V gives CDR1 MDHEN, CDR2 SYDVKM. The CDR3: CASSLFLRGADTIYF. Here the CDR3 DNA reads TGTGCCAGCAGTTTATTTCTCAGGGGGGCGGACACCATATATTTT. The whole variable domain, filled in from reference TRBV28 and TRBJ1-3, reads DVKVTQSSRYLVKRTGEKVFLECVQDMDHENMFWYRQDPGLGLRLIYFSYDVKMKEKGDIPEGYSVSREKKERFSLILESASTNQTSMYLCASSLFLRGADTIYFGEGSWLTVV.

The chain links TRBV5-4 to TRBJ1-1; TRBD1 might be the D (5 bases). The CDR3 runs 13 residues. Between the trimmed V and J ends, which lost 3 bases and 4 bases, there was a span of 10 bases. Germline V gene data show CDR1 as SGHNT and CDR2 as YYREEE (reference sequence). The CDR3 protein is CASSYPGGTEAFF. The CDR3 coding sequence is TGTGCCAGCAGCTACCCCGGGGGCACTGAAGCTTTCTTT. The whole variable domain, remainder taken from reference TRBV5-4 and TRBJ1-1, is ETGVTQSPTHLIKTRGQQVTLRCSSQSGHNTVSWYQQALGQGPQFIFQYYREEENGRGNFPPRFSGLQFPNYSSELNVNALELDDSALYLCASSYPGGTEAFFGQGTRLTVV.

The chain joins TRBV7-9 to TRBJ1-2; no reliable D call. Deletions cut 6 bases from V and 4 bases from J, with 15 bases between. Germline CDR1 reads SEHNR; CDR2 reads FQNEAQ (reference sequence). This CDR3 comprises 14 residues. DNA of the CDR3: TGTGCCAGCAGTTTGGGAGAGTGGGGCTATGGCTACACCTTC. Amino acid sequence: CASSLGEWGYGYTF.

About this clone: Other DNA sequences in this specimen translate into the identical CDR3. This chain joins TRBV4-2 and TRBJ2-7; no clear D. This CDR3 is 13 amino acids long. V lost 0 bases, J lost 4 bases, and 7 bases lay in between. Germline V CDR1 and CDR2: LGHNA, YNFKEQ. CDR3 sequence reads: CASSQDKGYEQYF. DNA for the CDR3: TGTGCCAGCAGCCAAGATAAAGGTTACGAGCAGTACTTC.

V and J are TRBV9 and TRBJ1-2; TRBD1 agrees at 7 bases. The CDR3 covers 16 residues. Per the germline V gene, CDR1 is SGDLS and CDR2 is YYNGEE. V lost 4 bases and J lost 2; bases outside the gene matches: 11. The CDR3 loop reads CASSPEGDSLNYGYTF. CDR3 coding DNA: TGTGCCAGCAGCCCCGAGGGGGACAGCTTAAACTATGGCTACACCTTC.

The V gene is TRBV4-3, the J gene TRBJ2-3, with D perhaps matching TRBD2 (7 bases). CDR1 and CDR2 from the germline V gene are LGHNA and YSLEER. The CDR3 contains 16 residues. V was cut by 0 bases and J by 5 bases, with 15 bases left in between. In nucleotides, the CDR3 is TGCGCCAGCAGCCAAGATTTGCCGGGGGGCAGAGATACGCAGTATTTT. It encodes CASSQDLPGGRDTQYF.

This clone was counted once. V usage is TRBV5-1 and J usage is TRBJ1-4, with 7 bases matching TRBD1. The CDR3 spans 15 residues. Germline V CDR1 and CDR2: SGHRS, YFSETQ. V lost 0 bases and J lost 3; bases outside the gene matches: 2. In DNA, the CDR3 is TGCGCCAGCAGCTTGGACAGGGGATCTAATGAAAAACTGTTTTTT. Translating gives CASSLDRGSNEKLFF. The entire variable domain, with the rest obtained from reference TRBV5-1 and TRBJ1-4, is as follows: KAGVTQTPRYLIKTRGQQVTLSCSPISGHRSVSWYQQTPGQGLQFLFEYFSETQRNKGNFPGRFSGRQFSNSRSEMNVSTLELGDSALYLCASSLDRGSNEKLFFGSGTQLSVL.

For the CDR3, the DNA is TGTGCCAGCAGCACAGGACCGGGGGAAGTAATGCAAGAGACCCAGTACTTC. Its protein product is CASSTGPGEVMQETQYF. This chain connects TRBV5-4 to TRBJ2-5; D may be TRBD2 (6 bases). Trimming pared 4 bases from V and 2 bases from J, leaving 21 bases between. CDR1 and CDR2 from the germline V gene are SGHNT and YYREEE (reference sequence). CDR3 length: 17 residues. Looking up the rest from reference TRBV5-4 and TRBJ2-5 gives the full variable domain: ETGVTQSPTHLIKTRGQQVTLRCSSQSGHNTVSWYQQALGQGPQFIFQYYREEENGRGNFPPRFSGLQFPNYSSELNVNALELDDSALYLCASSTGPGEVMQETQYFGPGTRLLVL.

This chain links TRBV27 with TRBJ1-2; 7 bases agree with TRBD1. Germline V gene lookup returns CDR1 MNHEY and CDR2 SMNVEV (reference sequence). Trimming removed 2 bases from V and 5 bases from J; junction bases left unmatched: 14. The CDR3 totals 17 residues. The CDR3 DNA is TGTGCCAGCAGTTTACGGGGACAGAGACCTTTTTATTATGGCTACACCTTC. This codes for CASSLRGQRPFYYGYTF.

The J gene is TRBJ2-1, the V gene TRBV9; 10 positions match TRBD2. The CDR3 extends over 15 amino acids. Germline V gene data show CDR1 as SGDLS and CDR2 as YYNGEE. The junction had 8 bases not matched to a gene; V was cut back by 0 bases and J by 11 bases. Here the CDR3 reads CASSVGAGGSRQQFF. CDR3 DNA: TGTGCCAGCAGCGTAGGAGCGGGAGGGTCGCGGCAGCAGTTCTTC.

V usage is TRBV4-2 and J usage is TRBJ1-5; TRBD1 agrees at 8 bases. The CDR3 totals 18 residues. CDR1 and CDR2 (germline): LGHNA, YNFKEQ. V was pared by 1 base and J by 6 bases, with 14 bases of the junction left unmatched. The CDR3 sequence: CASSQGEGLTGDSQPQHF. CDR3 in DNA: TGTGCCAGCAGCCAAGGGGAGGGGCTGACAGGGGATAGTCAGCCCCAGCATTTT.

The chain uses TRBV9 and TRBJ2-3; 7 nucleotides line up with TRBD2. The CDR3 length is 18 residues. Germline-derived CDR1 and CDR2 are SGDLS and YYNGEE. V was pared by 0 bases and J by 3 bases, with 13 bases of the junction left unmatched. The CDR3 protein is CASSVEGGSPRGTDTQYF. CDR3 nucleotide sequence: TGTGCCAGCAGCGTAGAAGGCGGGAGTCCCCGGGGGACAGATACGCAGTATTTT.

The rearrangement joins TRBV27 to TRBJ1-2, with D possibly being TRBD1 (6 bases). V was cut by 5 bases and J by 2 bases, with 12 bases left in between. Germline assignment: CDR1 MNHEY and CDR2 SMNVEV (reference sequence). This CDR3 has 14 amino acids. CDR3 sequence (DNA): TGTGCCAGCAGTCCCCTCAGGGGAAACTATGGCTACACCTTC. Its translation: CASSPLRGNYGYTF.

This sequence joins TRBV4-1 and TRBJ2-2; D remains ambiguous. The CDR3 is 14 amino acids. V was cut by 1 base and J by 3 bases, with 6 bases left in between. The germline V gene encodes CDR1 MGHRA and CDR2 YSYEKL. CDR3 nucleotide sequence: TGCGCCAGCAGCCAAGTGCAGTACACCGGGGAGCTGTTTTTT. Its protein is CASSQVQYTGELFF.

In its sample, this clone was seen once. V usage is TRBV6-5 and J usage is TRBJ1-5, with D possibly matching TRBD1 (6 bases). Germline lookup yields CDR1 MNHEY and CDR2 SVGAGI. Between the trimmed V and J ends, which lost 4 bases and 2 bases, there was a span of 6 bases. This CDR3 region has 13 residues. CDR3: CASSSGGNQPQHF. CDR3 nucleotide sequence: TGTGCCAGCAGTTCAGGGGGCAATCAGCCCCAGCATTTT.

The chain links TRBV29-1 to TRBJ2-7, with D possibly being TRBD1 (5 bases). Trimming stripped 7 bases from V and 0 bases from J, with 10 bases between. The CDR3 contains 12 residues. CDR1 and CDR2 from the germline V gene are SQVTM and ANQGSEA. CDR3 in amino acids: CSARQSSYEQYF. In nucleotides, the CDR3 is TGCAGCGCCCGACAGAGCTCCTACGAGCAGTACTTC.

J is TRBJ2-1 and V is TRBV5-4; D remains unclear. Germline-derived CDR1 and CDR2 are SGHNT and YYREEE (reference sequence). V was pared by 1 base and J by 3 bases, with 8 bases between. The length of the CDR3 is 14 residues. The CDR3 DNA is TGTGCCAGCAGCTTGAGACGGCTCTACAATGAGCAGTTCTTC. It translates to CASSLRRLYNEQFF. Full variable domain (rest looked up from reference TRBV5-4 and TRBJ2-1): ETGVTQSPTHLIKTRGQQVTLRCSSQSGHNTVSWYQQALGQGPQFIFQYYREEENGRGNFPPRFSGLQFPNYSSELNVNALELDDSALYLCASSLRRLYNEQFFGPGTRLTVL.

J is TRBJ1-2 and V is TRBV28, with D possibly TRBD1 on 6 matching bases. The length of the CDR3 is 16 residues. V lost 6 bases to trimming and J lost 4 bases, with 21 bases between them. The germline CDR1 and CDR2 sequences are MDHEN and SYDVKM. The CDR3 DNA sequence: TGTGCCAGCAGCAAAACGGGGGGGCAGCACCTCTATGGCTACACCTTC. Translating it yields CASSKTGGQHLYGYTF.

The chain combines TRBV14 with TRBJ1-2; D is unresolved. The V end was cut by 0 bases, the J end by 4 bases, with 15 bases between. The CDR3 has 16 residues. Germline loops: CDR1 SGHDN, CDR2 FVKESK. The CDR3 coding sequence is TGTGCCAGCAGCCAAGACGGGGTCGACCTCCTCTATGGCTACACCTTC. Its protein product is CASSQDGVDLLYGYTF.

The chain couples TRBV4-1 to TRBJ2-2, with unresolved D. With 4 bases removed from V and 1 base from J, the gap between germline ends came to 7 bases. Germline loops: CDR1 MGHRA, CDR2 YSYEKL. The CDR3 covers 14 residues. DNA for the CDR3: TGCGCCAGCAGCCTAACTGGGAACACCGGGGAGCTGTTTTTT. The encoded protein is CASSLTGNTGELFF.

The chain combines TRBV13 with TRBJ2-7; 8 nucleotides align to TRBD2. The germline V gene encodes CDR1 PRHDT and CDR2 FYEKMQ (reference sequence). The CDR3 runs 15 residues. The V and J ends lost 6 bases and 4 bases, in that order; junction bases with no gene match: 11. CDR3 in DNA: TGTGCCAGCAGGATGCGGGGGGCTGGGGTATACGAGCAGTACTTC. Translating gives CASRMRGAGVYEQYF.

CDR3 loop: CASSPEGGWYEQYF. CDR3 sequence (DNA): TGCGCCAGCAGCCCGGAGGGAGGGTGGTACGAGCAGTACTTC. The chain combines TRBV4-1 with TRBJ2-7; 7 positions match TRBD2. Germline V gives CDR1 MGHRA, CDR2 YSYEKL. V shed 4 bases, J shed 4 bases, and the junction held 7 bases outside the gene matches. The CDR3 is made up of 14 amino acids.

V usage is TRBV9 and J usage is TRBJ2-3; 12 bases align to TRBD2. The CDR3 length is 19 residues. Per germline, CDR1 SGDLS and CDR2 YYNGEE. Trimming took 3 bases from V and 3 from J; bases not matched to a gene: 14. The CDR3 region has the DNA TGTGCCAGCAGCGCCACCTGGGACGCCGGGACTAGCGGGACAGATACGCAGTATTTT. This sequence encodes CASSATWDAGTSGTDTQYF.

This rearrangement joins TRBV30 to TRBJ2-7; maybe TRBD1 (5 bases). The CDR3 is 13 amino acids. Germline CDR1 is GTSNPN and CDR2 is SVGIG (reference sequence). Trimming removed 0 bases from V and 0 bases from J, with 6 bases in between. In DNA form, the CDR3 reads TGTGCCTGGAGTGTAACAGGCTCCTACGAGCAGTACTTC. Translation gives CAWSVTGSYEQYF.

The V and J genes are TRBV27 and TRBJ2-1, with 11 bases fitting TRBD2. Germline values: CDR1 MNHEY, CDR2 SMNVEV (reference sequence). The CDR3 has 16 amino acids. The junction had 7 bases not matched to a gene; V was cut back by 3 bases and J by 6 bases. CDR3 sequence: CASSFLTSGSFNEQFF. Here the CDR3 DNA reads TGTGCCAGCAGTTTCCTTACTAGCGGGAGCTTCAATGAGCAGTTCTTC.

The chain links TRBV5-1 to TRBJ2-1, with TRBD2 matching over 8 bases. The germline gives CDR1 SGHRS, CDR2 YFSETQ. Losses at the gene ends were 7 bases for V and 9 bases for J; bases not matched to a gene: 18. This CDR3 is built from 16 residues. Written as DNA, the CDR3 is TGCGCCAGCTCGGGAGGTGGAGCGGGAGACCACGGTGAGCAGTTCTTC. The encoded protein is CASSGGGAGDHGEQFF.

V is TRBV10-3 and J is TRBJ1-4; D is unresolved. Trimming shortened V by 6 bases and J by 3 bases, and 17 bases separated the two germline ends. The CDR3 length is 16 residues. Per the germline V gene, CDR1 is ENHRY and CDR2 is SYGVKD. CDR3 nucleotide sequence: TGTGCCATCAGGTTTCGAGGCCCGGACGCTAATGAAAAACTGTTTTTT. Amino acids: CAIRFRGPDANEKLFF.